These T cell receptor beta chains were read from a single sample in a study of blood T cells in healthy people across ages. One entry per CDR3 protein, called by TCRdb with MiXCR from the 5' RACE reads. The data hold 1.2 million to 1.5 million distinct CDR3 sequences, with almost 60% observed a single time. The specimen sequenced was blood. The receptors originated from a young man in good health. Both conserved end residues are part of each CDR3. The order of the fields is CDR3 length, V gene, CDR3 protein.

>13|TRBV6-2/TRBV6-3
CASKMTGEETQYF
>15|TRBV28
CASSLWVQSQETQYF
>16|TRBV4-1
CASSQEGGGGGNTIYF
>14|TRBV27
CASSPVAPGDTQYF
>13|TRBV20-1
CSGTGGVSYGYTF
>13|TRBV29-1
CSVEVLAGNEQYF
>15|TRBV29-1
CSVGGGGTGGSEQYF
>14|TRBV10-3
CAISRTSGKETQYF
>11|TRBV4-3
CASSQGGHMYF
>17|TRBV6-6
CASSNRHRDRVSYEQYF
>15|TRBV4-2
CASSQAAGPSYEQYF